The 10 T cell receptor beta chains given below trace back to one sample, sequenced in a study of response to subunit inactivated influenza vaccine. From the RT-PCR reads, TCRdb called clonotypes with MiXCR, one entry per CDR3 protein. The sample holds about 780,000 distinct CDR3 sequences, roughly 18% seen once. Here the sequenced sample was PBMCs from blood, taken around 5 days after vaccination. Source of these receptors: a man aged 50 to 59 who received an inactivated influenza vaccine.

The genes are TRBV3-1 and TRBJ1-4; D is uncertain. This CDR3 has 11 residues. Trimming stripped 5 bases from V and 8 bases from J, with 6 bases between. Germline V lookup: CDR1 LGHDT, CDR2 YNNKEL (reference sequence). CDR3: CASSEREKLFF. For the CDR3, the DNA is TGTGCCAGCAGCGAACGGGAAAAACTGTTTTTT.

For the CDR3, the DNA is TGTGCCACCCGACAGGGAGGTCAGCCCCAGCATTTT. Translated, it gives CATRQGGQPQHF. J is TRBJ1-5 and V is TRBV2, with 7 bases aligning to TRBD1. CDR3 size: 12 residues. Germline CDR1 SNHLY, CDR2 FYNNEI. Trimming cost V 10 bases and J 6 bases; bases outside gene matches: 6.

This clonotype was seen a few times. The V and J genes are TRBV7-9 and TRBJ1-3, with D maybe TRBD1 (6 bases). V shed 4 bases and J shed 2 bases, with 18 bases lying between them. CDR3 length equals 17 residues. Germline lookup yields CDR1 SEHNR and CDR2 FQNEAQ (reference sequence). The CDR3 sequence is CASSSNRAFGAGNTIYF. The CDR3 DNA is TGTGCCAGCAGCTCTAACAGGGCGTTCGGGGCTGGAAACACCATATATTTT.

This clonotype was counted many times. The rearrangement joins TRBV6-1 to TRBJ1-1; 7 positions agree with TRBD1. CDR1 is MNHNS, CDR2 SASEGT, per germline. J lost 1 base, V lost 6 bases, and 5 bases had no gene match. The CDR3 totals 14 residues. CDR3 DNA sequence: TGTGCCAGCAGATCAGGGGGAGGGAACACTGAAGCTTTCTTT. Protein: CASRSGGGNTEAFF.

The chain employs TRBV5-1 and TRBJ2-3, with a weak D call TRBD2 (6 bases). Per germline, CDR1 SGHRS and CDR2 YFSETQ. The CDR3 contains 14 residues. The V and J ends lost 2 bases and 5 bases respectively, with 12 bases between them. In nucleotides, the CDR3 is TGCGCCAGCAGCTTCGGGCGGGAAAGAGATACGCAGTATTTT. Amino acid sequence: CASSFGRERDTQYF.

This clonotype has a handful of counts. The chain links TRBV4-1 to TRBJ2-5; 8 bases agree with TRBD1. CDR1 and CDR2 from the germline V gene are MGHRA and YSYEKL. The CDR3 consists of 17 residues. Trimming at V came to 4 bases and at J to 0 bases, leaving 10 bases not matched to a gene. The CDR3 nucleotides read TGCGCCAGCAGCCGGCTCGGAGGACAGGGATACCAAGAGACCCAGTACTTC. Protein: CASSRLGGQGYQETQYF.

Details on this clonotype: The junction differs from germline at one of its ends, possibly a read error. The chain is built from TRBV28 and TRBJ2-1; 14 nucleotides agree with TRBD2. The CDR3 is 14 amino acids. The germline CDR1 and CDR2 sequences are MDHEN and SYDVKM. The CDR3 DNA reads as TGTGCCAGCAGTTTCCAAGGACTAGCGGGGGGCGGGGTCTTC. It translates to CASSFQGLAGGGVF.

This clonotype was counted a few times. This sequence joins TRBV29-1 and TRBJ2-7; TRBD2 matches 9 bases. The CDR3 length is 13 residues. Germline V gene sequence: CDR1 SQVTM, CDR2 ANQGSEA. Trimming took 4 bases from V and 6 from J; bases not matched to a gene: 7. The CDR3 sequence is CSVGDLAGFEQYF. CDR3 DNA sequence: TGCAGCGTTGGAGATCTAGCGGGGTTCGAGCAGTACTTC.

The V call is TRBV7-2, the J call TRBJ2-4, with D perhaps being TRBD1 or TRBD2 (5 bases each). The ends were cut back, 0 bases at V and 0 bases at J, with 12 bases in the middle. The germline gives CDR1 SGHTA, CDR2 FQGNSA. This CDR3 has 17 residues. The CDR3 nucleotides are TGTGCCAGCAGCTTAGCGGGGGTGGGTCTAGCCAAAAACATTCAGTACTTC. It specifies CASSLAGVGLAKNIQYF.

The V gene is TRBV15, the J gene TRBJ2-1; 9 bases are shared with TRBD2. V dropped 4 bases and J dropped 3; count of bases not matched to a gene: 10. The CDR3 loop spans 17 amino acids. CDR1 is LNHNV, CDR2 YYDKDF, per germline (reference sequence). CDR3: CATSIQGLAGLYNEQFF. The CDR3 coding sequence is TGTGCCACCAGCATACAGGGACTAGCTGGCCTCTACAATGAGCAGTTCTTC.